These T cell receptor beta chains were read from a single sample in a study of blood T cell repertoires in COVID-19. TCRdb keeps only in-frame clones here, not all; method: immunoSEQ multiplex PCR. In the table there are more than 110,000 clones, 79% of which are singletons. Material for sequencing was peripheral blood. These receptors were obtained from a man aged 55 to 70 with acute or convalescent COVID-19. The CDR3 runs from the conserved cysteine through the conserved F or W. Fields, in order: D gene, J gene, V gene, CDR3 protein, CDR3 DNA. D genes are given only for firm matches.

D: -
J: TRBJ2-2
V: TRBV4-3
CDR3: CASSQSEQGYTGELFF
DNA: TGCGCCAGCAGCCAGAGCGAACAGGGCTACACCGGGGAGCTGTTTTTT

D: -
J: TRBJ1-1
V: TRBV19
CDR3: CASTLTRGLTEAFF
DNA: TGTGCCAGTACTCTAACGAGAGGGCTCACTGAAGCTTTCTTT

D: -
J: TRBJ1-3
V: TRBV28
CDR3: CASSPDSYSGNTIYF
DNA: TGTGCCAGCAGTCCCGACAGCTACTCTGGAAACACCATATATTTT

D: TRBD2
J: TRBJ2-1
V: TRBV28
CDR3: CASKGLAGDNEQFF
DNA: TGTGCCAGCAAGGGACTAGCGGGGGACAATGAGCAGTTCTTC

D: TRBD1
J: TRBJ2-5
V: TRBV11-2
CDR3: CASSLGQGNRAQETQYF
DNA: TGTGCCAGCAGCTTAGGACAGGGGAACCGAGCACAAGAGACCCAGTACTTC

D: TRBD2
J: TRBJ2-5
V: TRBV5-1
CDR3: CASSLSGGETQYF
DNA: TGCGCCAGCAGCTTGTCCGGGGGGGAGACCCAGTACTTC

D: -
J: TRBJ1-4
V: TRBV4-1
CDR3: CASSQQGSATNEKLFF
DNA: TGCGCCAGCAGCCAACAGGGATCTGCCACTAATGAAAAACTGTTTTTT

D: -
J: TRBJ1-3
V: TRBV27
CDR3: CASRLTFSGNTIYF
DNA: TGTGCCAGCAGGCTGACTTTCTCTGGAAACACCATATATTTT

D: -
J: TRBJ1-1
V: TRBV6-1
CDR3: CASSENWNTEAFF
DNA: TGTGCCAGCAGTGAAAACTGGAACACTGAAGCTTTCTTT

D: -
J: TRBJ2-2
V: TRBV2
CDR3: CASRMIASNTGELFF
DNA: TGTGCCAGCAGGATGATAGCGTCGAACACCGGGGAGCTGTTTTTT

D: -
J: TRBJ2-1
V: TRBV21-1
CDR3: CASRLDRGRMNGTYNEQFF
DNA: TGTGCCAGCAGGCTGGACAGGGGGCGCATGAACGGCACCTACAATGAGCAGTTCTTC

D: -
J: TRBJ1-2
V: TRBV5-1
CDR3: CASSLRWGGYGYTF
DNA: TGCGCCAGCAGCTTGCGTTGGGGAGGCTATGGCTACACCTTC

D: TRBD1
J: TRBJ2-5
V: TRBV6-5
CDR3: CASSYVPGQGGETQYF
DNA: TGTGCCAGCAGTTACGTACCGGGACAGGGGGGAGAGACCCAGTACTTC

D: -
J: TRBJ2-5
V: TRBV2
CDR3: CASSESRETQYF
DNA: TGTGCCAGCAGTGAATCCCGAGAGACCCAGTACTTC

D: -
J: TRBJ2-2
V: TRBV7-2
CDR3: CASSSRGSASTGELFF
DNA: TGTGCCAGCAGCTCCCGAGGTTCGGCTTCCACCGGGGAGCTGTTTTTT

D: TRBD2
J: TRBJ2-7
V: TRBV15
CDR3: CATSTGLAGGHEQYF
DNA: TGTGCCACCAGCACGGGACTAGCAGGGGGACACGAGCAGTACTTC